This TCR beta chain is drawn from a study of T-cell memory formation after mild COVID-19. TCRdb ran MiXCR on the 5' RACE reads and lists one entry per CDR3 protein. In the table there are around 200,000 distinct CDR3 sequences, about 18% of which are singletons. CDR3 length: 16 residues. In germline, CDR1 is SNHLY, CDR2 FYNNEI. Trimming stripped 4 bases from V and 5 bases from J, with 18 bases between. The chain has TRBV2 and TRBJ2-4; D assignment may be TRBD1 or TRBD2 (7 bases each). Specimen: PBMCs or a T cell subset sorted from them (not recorded which). This receptor was identified in a man aged 18 to 29 who had mild COVID-19 (a few samples of this study predate the infection). Cell type and time point are not known. The CDR3 DNA follows: TGTGCCAGCAGTGGGGGAGGACAGGCGGGGGAAAACATTCAGTACTTC. Residues: CASSGGGQAGENIQYF.